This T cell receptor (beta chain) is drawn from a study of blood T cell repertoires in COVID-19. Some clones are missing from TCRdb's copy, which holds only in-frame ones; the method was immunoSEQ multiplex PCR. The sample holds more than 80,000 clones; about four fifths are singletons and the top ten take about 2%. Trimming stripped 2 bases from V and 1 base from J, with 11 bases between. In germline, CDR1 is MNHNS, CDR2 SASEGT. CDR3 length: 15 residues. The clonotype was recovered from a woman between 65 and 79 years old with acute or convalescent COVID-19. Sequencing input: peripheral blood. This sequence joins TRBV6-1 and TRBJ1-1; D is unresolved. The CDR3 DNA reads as TGTGCCAGCAGTGAATTTCTGGCAAGGAACACTGAAGCTTTCTTT. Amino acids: CASSEFLARNTEAFF.